These T cell receptor beta chains were read from a single sample in a study of OX40 agonist ivuxolimab in advanced cancers. TCRdb's table, derived via immunoSEQ multiplex PCR, lists solely in-frame clones and lacks some. The sample lists 94,000 or so clones, around 84% occurring once. Sequenced here: CD4+ or CD8+ T cells sorted from blood, sampled in a trial of the OX40 agonist ivuxolimab. The receptors come from an adult with an advanced solid tumor such as melanoma, head and neck, liver or kidney cancer. CDR3s include the opening cysteine and the closing phenylalanine or tryptophan. A D gene is named only where the DNA matches it firmly.

V	length	J	D	CDR3
TRBV2	15	TRBJ2-2	TRBD2	CASSEGLADTGELFF
TRBV9	19	TRBJ2-6	NA	CASSVAPSGWRSGANVLTF
TRBV7-9	13	TRBJ1-4	NA	CASSLRSGEKLFF
TRBV5-1	16	TRBJ2-3	NA	CASSLQGRGISDTQYF
TRBV10-1	13	TRBJ2-5	TRBD1	CASSSGQKETQYF
TRBV7-6	16	TRBJ2-2	NA	CASSTRPRANTGELFF
TRBV28	14	TRBJ2-5	NA	CASSGPQGGETQYF
TRBV6-1	14	TRBJ1-2	NA	CASSEKEGIDGYTF
TRBV6-5	15	TRBJ1-1	NA	CASSPTGGLNTEAFF
TRBV7-9	15	TRBJ1-5	NA	CASSPTGPLNQPQHF
TRBV28	14	TRBJ2-3	TRBD1	CASSPDRETDTQYF
TRBV28	16	TRBJ2-3	TRBD2	CASSFPPSGSTDTQYF
TRBV6-5	13	TRBJ2-2	NA	CASSLLEPGELFF
TRBV7-2	16	TRBJ2-3	TRBD2	CASRPVSGGSTDTQYF
TRBV7-9	12	TRBJ1-2	NA	CASSPGSSGYTF
TRBV11-2	16	TRBJ2-3	TRBD2	CASSTLAGVGTDTQYF
TRBV27	19	TRBJ1-6	NA	CASSSPGRGSAFFNSPLHF
TRBV5-1	14	TRBJ1-5	NA	CASSLEGDNQPQHF
TRBV9	15	TRBJ1-2	NA	CASSNYITGTYGYTF
TRBV7-7	14	TRBJ2-1	NA	CASSLNTATNEQFF
TRBV2	13	TRBJ1-1	NA	CASSVQYNTEAFF
TRBV5-4	15	TRBJ2-2	NA	CASSLGEFGPGELFF
TRBV29-1	14	TRBJ2-1	NA	CSVDGTVEYNEQFF
TRBV19	13	TRBJ2-7	NA	CATSRGFSYEQYF
TRBV28	16	TRBJ1-5	TRBD1	CASSLPGQGPNQPQHF
TRBV18	13	TRBJ1-5	NA	CASSRGGDQPQHF
TRBV19	14	TRBJ2-2	NA	CAGRRAVNTGELFF
TRBV10-3	15	TRBJ2-2	NA	CAISVVEVGPGELFF
TRBV10-3	14	TRBJ2-7	TRBD1	CAIRAGQGTYEQYF
TRBV5-4	13	TRBJ1-5	NA	CASSFQVNQPQHF
TRBV10-1	13	TRBJ1-1	NA	CASSEREDTEAFF
TRBV28	16	TRBJ2-3	TRBD2	CASSLWAGENTDTQYF
TRBV5-4	15	TRBJ2-2	TRBD1	CASSFQGEITGELFF
TRBV5-4	14	TRBJ1-5	NA	CASSNREESQPQHF
TRBV2	12	TRBJ1-2	NA	CASSDEGYGYTF
TRBV28	11	TRBJ1-6	NA	CAIQGNSPLHF